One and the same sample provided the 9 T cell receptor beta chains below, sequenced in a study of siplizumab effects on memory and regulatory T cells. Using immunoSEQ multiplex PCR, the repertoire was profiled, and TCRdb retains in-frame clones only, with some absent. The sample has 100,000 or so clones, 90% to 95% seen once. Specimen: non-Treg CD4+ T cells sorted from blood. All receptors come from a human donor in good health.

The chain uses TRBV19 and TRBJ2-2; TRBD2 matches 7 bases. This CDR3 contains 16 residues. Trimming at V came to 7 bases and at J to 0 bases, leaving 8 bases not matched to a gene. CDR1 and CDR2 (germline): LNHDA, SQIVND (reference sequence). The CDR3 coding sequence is TGTGCCAGTACCCCAAGGGGACTATCGAACACCGGGGAGCTGTTTTTT. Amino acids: CASTPRGLSNTGELFF.

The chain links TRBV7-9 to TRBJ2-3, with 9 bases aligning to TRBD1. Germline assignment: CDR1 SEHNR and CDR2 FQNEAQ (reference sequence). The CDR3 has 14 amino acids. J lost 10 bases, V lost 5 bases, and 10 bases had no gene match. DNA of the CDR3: TGTGCCAGCAGCCACGGGACAGGGAAGGTGCCGCAGTATTTT. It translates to CASSHGTGKVPQYF.

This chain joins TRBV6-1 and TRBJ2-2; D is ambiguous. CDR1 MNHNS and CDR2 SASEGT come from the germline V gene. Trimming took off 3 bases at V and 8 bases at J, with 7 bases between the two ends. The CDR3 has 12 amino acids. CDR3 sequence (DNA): TGTGCCAGCAGTGATAAGTTTGGGGAGCTGTTTTTT. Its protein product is CASSDKFGELFF.

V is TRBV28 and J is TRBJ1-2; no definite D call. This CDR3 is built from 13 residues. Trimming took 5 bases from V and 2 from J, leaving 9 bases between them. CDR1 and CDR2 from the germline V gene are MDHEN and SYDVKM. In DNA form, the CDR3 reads TGTGCCAGCAGTGTTATGAGGAACTATGGCTACACCTTC. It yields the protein CASSVMRNYGYTF.

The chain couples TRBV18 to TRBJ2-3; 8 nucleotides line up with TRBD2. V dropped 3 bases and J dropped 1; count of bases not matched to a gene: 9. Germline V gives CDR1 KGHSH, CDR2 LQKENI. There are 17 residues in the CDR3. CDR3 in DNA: TGTGCCAGCTCACCCCTCGGTTGGCGGGAGGGCACAGATACGCAGTATTTT. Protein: CASSPLGWREGTDTQYF.

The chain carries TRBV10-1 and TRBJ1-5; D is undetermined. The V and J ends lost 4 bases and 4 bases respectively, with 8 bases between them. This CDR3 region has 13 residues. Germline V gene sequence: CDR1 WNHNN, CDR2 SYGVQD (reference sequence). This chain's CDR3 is CASSAALNQPQHF. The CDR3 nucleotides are TGCGCCAGCAGTGCGGCACTGAATCAGCCCCAGCATTTT.

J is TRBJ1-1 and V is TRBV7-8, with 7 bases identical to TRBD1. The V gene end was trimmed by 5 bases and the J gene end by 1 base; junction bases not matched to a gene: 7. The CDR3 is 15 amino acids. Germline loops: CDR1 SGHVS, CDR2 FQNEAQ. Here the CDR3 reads CASSPNRGPNTEAFF. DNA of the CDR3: TGTGCCAGCAGCCCTAACAGGGGCCCGAACACTGAAGCTTTCTTT.

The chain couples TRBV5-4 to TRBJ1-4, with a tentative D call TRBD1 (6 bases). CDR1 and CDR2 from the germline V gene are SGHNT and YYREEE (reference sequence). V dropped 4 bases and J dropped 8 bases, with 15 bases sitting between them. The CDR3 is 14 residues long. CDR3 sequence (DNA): TGTGCCAGCAGCGCTAAACAGGGTACAGAAAAACTGTTTTTT. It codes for CASSAKQGTEKLFF.

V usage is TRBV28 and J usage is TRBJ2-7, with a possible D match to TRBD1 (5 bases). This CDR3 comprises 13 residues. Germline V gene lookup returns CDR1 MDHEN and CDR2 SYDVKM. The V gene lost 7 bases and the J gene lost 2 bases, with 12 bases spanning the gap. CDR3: CASMGPATYEQYF. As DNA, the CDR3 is TGTGCCAGCATGGGGCCAGCGACCTACGAGCAGTACTTC.